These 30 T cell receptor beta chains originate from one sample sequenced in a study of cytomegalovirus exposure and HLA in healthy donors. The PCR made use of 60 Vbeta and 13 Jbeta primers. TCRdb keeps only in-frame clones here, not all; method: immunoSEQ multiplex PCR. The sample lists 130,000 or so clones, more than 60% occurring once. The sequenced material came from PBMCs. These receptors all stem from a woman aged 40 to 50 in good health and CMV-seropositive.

The chain's CDR3 is CATSGSKNYNEQFF. DNA of the CDR3: TGTGCCACTAGCGGGAGTAAGAACTACAATGAGCAGTTCTTC. V usage is TRBV19 and J usage is TRBJ2-1; 10 bases align to TRBD2. Germline V gives CDR1 LNHDA, CDR2 SQIVND (reference sequence). Germline trimming cut 10 bases from V and 3 bases from J; bases unmatched to any gene: 6. CDR3 length: 14 residues.

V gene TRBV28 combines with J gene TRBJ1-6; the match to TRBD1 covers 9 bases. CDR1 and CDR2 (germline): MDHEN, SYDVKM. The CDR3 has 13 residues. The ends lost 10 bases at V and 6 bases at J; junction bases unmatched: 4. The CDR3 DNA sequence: TGTGCCATCGGGACAGGGCGTAATTCACCCCTCCACTTT. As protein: CAIGTGRNSPLHF.

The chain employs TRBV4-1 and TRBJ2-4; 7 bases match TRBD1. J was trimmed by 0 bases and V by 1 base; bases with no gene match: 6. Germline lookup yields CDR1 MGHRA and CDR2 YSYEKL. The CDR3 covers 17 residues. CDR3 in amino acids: CASSQGQGLIAKNIQYF. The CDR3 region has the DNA TGCGCCAGCAGCCAAGGACAGGGCCTGATAGCCAAAAACATTCAGTACTTC.

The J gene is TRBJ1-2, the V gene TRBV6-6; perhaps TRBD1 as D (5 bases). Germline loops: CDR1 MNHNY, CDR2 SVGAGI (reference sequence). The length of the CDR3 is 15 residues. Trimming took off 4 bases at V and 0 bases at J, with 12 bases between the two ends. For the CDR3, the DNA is TGTGCCAGCAGTTCCTCTCCCAGGGCTAACTATGGCTACACCTTC. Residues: CASSSSPRANYGYTF.

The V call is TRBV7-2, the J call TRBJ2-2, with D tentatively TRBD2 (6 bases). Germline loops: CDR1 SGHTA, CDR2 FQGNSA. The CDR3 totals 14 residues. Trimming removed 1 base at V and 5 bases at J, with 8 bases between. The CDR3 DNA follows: TGTGCCAGCAGCTTAGGGAGGGAGACCGGGGAGCTGTTTTTT. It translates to CASSLGRETGELFF. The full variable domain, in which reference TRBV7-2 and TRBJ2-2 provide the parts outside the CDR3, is GAGVSQSPSNKVTEKGKDVELRCDPISGHTALYWYRQSLGQGLEFLIYFQGNSAPDKSGLPSDRFSAERTGGSVSTLTIQRTQQEDSAVYLCASSLGRETGELFFGEGSRLTVL.

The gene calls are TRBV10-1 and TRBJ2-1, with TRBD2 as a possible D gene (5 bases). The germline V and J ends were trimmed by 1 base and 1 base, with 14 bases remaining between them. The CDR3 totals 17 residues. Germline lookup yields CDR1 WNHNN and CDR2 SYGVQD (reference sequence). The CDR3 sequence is CASSEFEGTRSYNEQFF. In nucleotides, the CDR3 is TGCGCCAGCAGTGAGTTCGAGGGCACCAGATCCTACAATGAGCAGTTCTTC.

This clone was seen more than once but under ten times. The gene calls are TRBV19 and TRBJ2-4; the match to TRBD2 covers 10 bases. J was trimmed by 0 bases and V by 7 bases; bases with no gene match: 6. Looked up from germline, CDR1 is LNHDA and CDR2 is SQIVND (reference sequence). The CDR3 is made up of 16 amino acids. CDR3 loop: CASTRWTSGAKNIQYF. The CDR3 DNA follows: TGTGCCAGTACCCGATGGACTAGCGGAGCCAAAAACATTCAGTACTTC.

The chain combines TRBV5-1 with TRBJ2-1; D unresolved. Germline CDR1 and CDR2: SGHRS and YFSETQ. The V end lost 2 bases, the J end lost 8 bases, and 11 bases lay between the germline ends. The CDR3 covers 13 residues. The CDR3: CASSFVVSDEQFF. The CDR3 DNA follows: TGCGCCAGCAGCTTTGTGGTCTCGGATGAGCAGTTCTTC. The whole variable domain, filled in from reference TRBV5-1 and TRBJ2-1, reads KAGVTQTPRYLIKTRGQQVTLSCSPISGHRSVSWYQQTPGQGLQFLFEYFSETQRNKGNFPGRFSGRQFSNSRSEMNVSTLELGDSALYLCASSFVVSDEQFFGPGTRLTVL.

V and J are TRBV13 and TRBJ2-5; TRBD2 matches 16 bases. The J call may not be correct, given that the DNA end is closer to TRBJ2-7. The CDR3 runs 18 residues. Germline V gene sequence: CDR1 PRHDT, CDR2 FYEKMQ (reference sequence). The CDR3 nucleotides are TGTGCCAGCAGCTCGACGGGACTAGCGGGAGGGGTTTCCTACGAGCAGTACTTC. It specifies CASSSTGLAGGVSYEQYF.

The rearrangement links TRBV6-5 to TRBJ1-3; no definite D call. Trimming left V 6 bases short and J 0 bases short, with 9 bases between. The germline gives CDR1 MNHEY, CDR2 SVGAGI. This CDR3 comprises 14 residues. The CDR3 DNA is TGTGCCAGCAGGTCCACATTCTCTGGAAACACCATATATTTT. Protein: CASRSTFSGNTIYF.

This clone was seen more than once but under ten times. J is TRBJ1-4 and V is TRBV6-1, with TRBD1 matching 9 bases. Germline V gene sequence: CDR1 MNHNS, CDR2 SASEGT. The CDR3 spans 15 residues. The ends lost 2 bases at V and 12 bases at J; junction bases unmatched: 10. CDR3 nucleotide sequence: TGTGCCAGCAGTGAATTAACAGGGGGCAAGGTAGAACTGTTTTTT. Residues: CASSELTGGKVELFF.

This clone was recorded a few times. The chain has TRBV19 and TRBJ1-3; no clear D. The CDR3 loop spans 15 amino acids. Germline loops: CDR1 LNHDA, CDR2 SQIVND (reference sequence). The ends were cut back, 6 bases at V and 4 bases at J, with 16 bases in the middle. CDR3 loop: CASSRAGIGGNTIYF. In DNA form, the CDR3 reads TGTGCCAGTAGCCGGGCGGGTATTGGCGGAAACACCATATATTTT.

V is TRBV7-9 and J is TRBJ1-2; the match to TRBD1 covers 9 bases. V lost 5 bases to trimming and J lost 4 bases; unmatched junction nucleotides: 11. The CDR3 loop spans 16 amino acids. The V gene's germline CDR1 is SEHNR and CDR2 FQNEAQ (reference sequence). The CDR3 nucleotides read TGTGCCAGCAGCACCGGGACAGGGATCTCGAGCTATGGCTACACCTTC. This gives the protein CASSTGTGISSYGYTF.

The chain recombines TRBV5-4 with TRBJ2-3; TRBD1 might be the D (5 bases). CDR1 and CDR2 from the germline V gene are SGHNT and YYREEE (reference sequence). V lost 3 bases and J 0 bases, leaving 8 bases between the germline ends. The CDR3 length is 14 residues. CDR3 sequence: CASSSDRSTDTQYF. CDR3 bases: TGTGCCAGCAGCTCCGACAGAAGCACAGATACGCAGTATTTT.

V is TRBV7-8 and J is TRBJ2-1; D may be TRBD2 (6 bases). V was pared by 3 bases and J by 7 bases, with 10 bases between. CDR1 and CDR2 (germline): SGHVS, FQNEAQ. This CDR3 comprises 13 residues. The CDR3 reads CASSLGGTNEQFF. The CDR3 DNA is TGTGCCAGCAGCTTGGGAGGCACGAATGAGCAGTTCTTC.

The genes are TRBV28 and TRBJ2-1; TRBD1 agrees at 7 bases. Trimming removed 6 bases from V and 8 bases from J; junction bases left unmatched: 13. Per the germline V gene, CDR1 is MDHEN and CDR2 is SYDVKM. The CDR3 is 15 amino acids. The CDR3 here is CASSFDRVLNDEQFF. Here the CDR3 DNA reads TGTGCCAGCAGCTTTGACAGGGTCCTCAACGATGAGCAGTTCTTC.

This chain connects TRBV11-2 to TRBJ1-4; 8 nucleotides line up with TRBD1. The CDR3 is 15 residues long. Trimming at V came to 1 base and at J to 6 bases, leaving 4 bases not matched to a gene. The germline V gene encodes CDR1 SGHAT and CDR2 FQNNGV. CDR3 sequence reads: CASSLATGGDEKLFF. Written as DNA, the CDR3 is TGTGCCAGCAGCTTAGCTACAGGGGGAGATGAAAAACTGTTTTTT.

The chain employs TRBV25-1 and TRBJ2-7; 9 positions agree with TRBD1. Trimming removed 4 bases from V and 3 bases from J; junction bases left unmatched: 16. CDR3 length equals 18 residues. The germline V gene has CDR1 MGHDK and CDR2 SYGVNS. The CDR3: CASSARGTGPENVYEQYF. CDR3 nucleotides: TGTGCCAGCAGTGCAAGAGGGACAGGGCCCGAAAATGTCTACGAGCAGTACTTC.

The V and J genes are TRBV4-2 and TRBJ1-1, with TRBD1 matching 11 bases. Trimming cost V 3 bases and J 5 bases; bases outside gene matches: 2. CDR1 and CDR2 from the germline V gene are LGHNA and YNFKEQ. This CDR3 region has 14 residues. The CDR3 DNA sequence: TGTGCCAGCAGCCAGGACAGGGGGCGGACTGAAGCTTTCTTT. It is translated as CASSQDRGRTEAFF.

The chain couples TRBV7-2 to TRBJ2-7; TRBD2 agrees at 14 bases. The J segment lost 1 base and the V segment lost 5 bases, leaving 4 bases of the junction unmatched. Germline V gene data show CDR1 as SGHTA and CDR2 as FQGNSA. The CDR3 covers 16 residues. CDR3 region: CASSLGLAGASYEQYF. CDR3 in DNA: TGTGCCAGCAGCCTGGGACTAGCGGGGGCGTCCTACGAGCAGTACTTC.

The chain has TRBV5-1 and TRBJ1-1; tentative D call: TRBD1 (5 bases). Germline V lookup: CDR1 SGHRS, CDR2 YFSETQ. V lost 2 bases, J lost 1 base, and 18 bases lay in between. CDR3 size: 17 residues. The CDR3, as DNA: TGCGCCAGCAGCTTTAGTGTCGTGGGGCAGGGGAACACTGAAGCTTTCTTT. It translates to CASSFSVVGQGNTEAFF.

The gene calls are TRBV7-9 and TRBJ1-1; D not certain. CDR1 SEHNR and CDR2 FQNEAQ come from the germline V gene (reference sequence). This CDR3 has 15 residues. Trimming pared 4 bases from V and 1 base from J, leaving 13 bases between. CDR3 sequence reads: CASSSLSKRNTEAFF. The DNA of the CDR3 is TGTGCCAGCAGCTCCCTATCTAAAAGGAACACTGAAGCTTTCTTT.

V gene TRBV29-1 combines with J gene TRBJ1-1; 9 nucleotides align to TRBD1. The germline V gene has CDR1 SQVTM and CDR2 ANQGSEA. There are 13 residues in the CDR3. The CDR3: CSGTGMYWTEAFF. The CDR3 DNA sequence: TGCAGTGGGACAGGGATGTATTGGACTGAAGCTTTCTTT.

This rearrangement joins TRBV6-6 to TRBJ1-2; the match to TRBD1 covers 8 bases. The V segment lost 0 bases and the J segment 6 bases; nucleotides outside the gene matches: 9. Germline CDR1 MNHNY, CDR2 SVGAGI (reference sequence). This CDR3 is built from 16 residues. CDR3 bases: TGTGCCAGCAGTTACTCGACGTGGACAGGGAAGGATGGCTACACCTTC. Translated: CASSYSTWTGKDGYTF.

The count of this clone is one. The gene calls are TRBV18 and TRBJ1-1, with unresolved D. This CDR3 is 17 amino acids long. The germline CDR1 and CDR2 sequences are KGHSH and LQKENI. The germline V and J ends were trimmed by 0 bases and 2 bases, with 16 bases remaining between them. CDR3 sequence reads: CASSPPKKVSLNTEAFF. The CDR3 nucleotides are TGTGCCAGCTCACCACCGAAAAAAGTGAGCCTAAACACTGAAGCTTTCTTT.

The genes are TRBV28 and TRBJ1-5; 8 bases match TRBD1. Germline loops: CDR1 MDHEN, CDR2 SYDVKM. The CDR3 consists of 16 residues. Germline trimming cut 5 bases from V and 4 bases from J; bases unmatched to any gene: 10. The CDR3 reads CASSVRGQGPNQPQHF. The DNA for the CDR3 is TGTGCCAGCAGTGTAAGAGGACAGGGCCCGAATCAGCCCCAGCATTTT.

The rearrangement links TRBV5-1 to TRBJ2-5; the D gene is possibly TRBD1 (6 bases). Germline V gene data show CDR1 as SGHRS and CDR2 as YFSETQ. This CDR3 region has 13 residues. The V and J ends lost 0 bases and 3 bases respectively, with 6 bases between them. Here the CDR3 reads CASSLEGEETQYF. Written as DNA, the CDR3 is TGCGCCAGCAGCTTGGAGGGGGAAGAGACCCAGTACTTC.

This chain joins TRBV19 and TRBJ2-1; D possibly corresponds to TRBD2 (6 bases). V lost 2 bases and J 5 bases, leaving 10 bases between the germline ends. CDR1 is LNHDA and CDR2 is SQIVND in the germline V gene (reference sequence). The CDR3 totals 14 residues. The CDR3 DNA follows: TGTGCCAGTAGTATAATCACTAGCCACAATGAGCAGTTCTTC. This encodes CASSIITSHNEQFF.

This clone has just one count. The CDR3 loop is CSVGLGLADEQFF. As DNA, the CDR3 is TGCAGCGTGGGGTTGGGACTAGCGGATGAGCAGTTCTTC. The chain employs TRBV29-1 and TRBJ2-1, with TRBD2 identical over 11 bases. Germline assignment: CDR1 SQVTM and CDR2 ANQGSEA. J gave up 8 bases and V 6 bases, and 6 bases lay outside the gene matches. The CDR3 loop spans 13 amino acids.

The CDR3 DNA is TGTGCCAGCAGCGCCGGGACTAGCGGGGGCGGAGATACGCAGTATTTT. It encodes CASSAGTSGGGDTQYF. This chain uses TRBV9 with TRBJ2-3; 14 nucleotides align to TRBD2. This CDR3 is 16 amino acids long. Losses at the gene ends were 3 bases for V and 5 bases for J; bases not matched to a gene: 5. Germline V gene sequence: CDR1 SGDLS, CDR2 YYNGEE.